This T cell receptor beta chain was sequenced in a study of STAT3 mutations in large granular lymphocyte leukemia. The CDR3 sequence is 16 residues long. V was shortened by 2 bases and J by 0 bases, with 11 bases between the two germline ends. Germline V gene lookup returns CDR1 KGHSH and CDR2 LQKENI. Average productive template count per sample was around 44,000. The table came from immunoSEQ multiplex PCR; TCRdb's copy has only in-frame clones and leaves some out. The sample includes 20,000 or so clones, 92% of them seen just once. General study results and limits: Every T-cell large granular lymphocyte leukemia patient had at least one immunodominant TCR beta clonotype. Persisting codominant clonotypes may have hidden a small pathogenic clone.

Points on this clone: Its antigen remains unidentified.

This TCR was recovered from a man aged 55 to 70 with T-cell large granular lymphocyte leukemia. Some clones in this sample may be carry-over from other donors' samples. Material: peripheral blood mononuclear cells. The chain is built from TRBV18 and TRBJ1-5; D unclear. CDR3 bases: TGTGCCAGCTCACCAAGCCAGACCTTTAGCAATCAGCCCCAGCATTTT. Encoded protein: CASSPSQTFSNQPQHF.